The 10 T cell receptor beta chains reported below all come from one sample, sequenced in a study of memory CD4+ T cells and cytomegalovirus serostatus. Sequenced by immunoSEQ multiplex PCR; TCRdb stores in-frame clones only, minus some. The repertoire has 65,000 to 95,000 clones, approximately 80% of them found once; the top ten carry nearly 0.8%. The sort gate was single viable CD3+CD4+CD8-CD45RO+ cells for memory CD4+ T cells. Sequencing was carried out using memory CD4+ T cells from blood. These TCRs come from an adult in good health and CMV-seronegative.

The V and J genes are TRBV2 and TRBJ2-1; tentatively, D is TRBD2 (5 bases). Germline V gives CDR1 SNHLY, CDR2 FYNNEI. Trimming removed 7 bases at V and 10 bases at J, with 17 bases between. The CDR3 sequence is 13 residues long. The CDR3 protein is CASTLNRGEEQFF. CDR3 bases: TGTGCCAGCACACTAAACCGGGGAGAGGAGCAGTTCTTC. Based on the CDR3 plus reference TRBV2 and TRBJ2-1, the full variable domain is EPEVTQTPSHQVTQMGQEVILRCVPISNHLYFYWYRQILGQKVEFLVSFYNNEISEKSEIFDDQFSVERPDGSNFTLKIRSTKLEDSAMYFCASTLNRGEEQFFGPGTRLTVL.

The V call is TRBV28, the J call TRBJ2-5, with TRBD2 identical over 12 bases. The J segment lost 5 bases and the V segment lost 1 base, leaving 5 bases of the junction unmatched. The germline CDR1 and CDR2 sequences are MDHEN and SYDVKM. This CDR3 region has 16 residues. DNA of the CDR3: TGTGCCAGCAGTTTATACCCTAGCGGGGGGGCGGAGACCCAGTACTTC. This codes for CASSLYPSGGAETQYF. Full variable domain (missing parts from reference TRBV28 and TRBJ2-5): DVKVTQSSRYLVKRTGEKVFLECVQDMDHENMFWYRQDPGLGLRLIYFSYDVKMKEKGDIPEGYSVSREKKERFSLILESASTNQTSMYLCASSLYPSGGAETQYFGPGTRLLVL.

The chain recombines TRBV11-2 with TRBJ1-1, with no clear D. V lost 3 bases, J lost 1 base, and 6 bases lay in between. CDR3 length equals 13 residues. Germline V gene data show CDR1 as SGHAT and CDR2 as FQNNGV. The CDR3 protein is CASSLSGNTEAFF. Here the CDR3 DNA reads TGTGCCAGCAGCTTGAGCGGGAACACTGAAGCTTTCTTT.

The V call is TRBV5-1, the J call TRBJ2-2, with TRBD1 matching 7 bases. The CDR3 covers 14 residues. With 4 bases clipped from V and 3 bases from J, the junction kept 3 bases outside the gene matches. CDR1 and CDR2 from the germline V gene are SGHRS and YFSETQ. This CDR3 is CASSPGQDTGELFF. The CDR3 DNA sequence: TGCGCCAGCAGCCCCGGACAGGACACCGGGGAGCTGTTTTTT.

The J gene is TRBJ2-6, the V gene TRBV9; a weak D match, TRBD1 (6 bases). The V gene's germline CDR1 is SGDLS and CDR2 YYNGEE. With 0 bases removed from V and 0 bases from J, the gap between germline ends came to 16 bases. The CDR3 runs 19 residues. The CDR3: CASSVAAGTRYSGANVLTF. Written as DNA, the CDR3 is TGTGCCAGCAGCGTAGCAGCAGGGACAAGGTACTCTGGGGCCAACGTCCTGACTTTC.

V usage is TRBV6-1 and J usage is TRBJ1-2; 12 nucleotides align to TRBD1. Germline V lookup: CDR1 MNHNS, CDR2 SASEGT. The CDR3 is made up of 14 amino acids. The V and J ends lost 6 bases and 3 bases, in that order; junction bases with no gene match: 2. Here the CDR3 reads CASSGTGGYYGYTF. As DNA, the CDR3 is TGTGCCAGCAGCGGGACAGGGGGCTACTATGGCTACACCTTC.

This chain joins TRBV28 and TRBJ1-5; tentative D call: TRBD1 (6 bases). Trimming removed 5 bases at V and 1 base at J, with 15 bases between. Germline V gene data show CDR1 as MDHEN and CDR2 as SYDVKM. This CDR3 has 16 amino acids. CDR3 amino acids: CASSPTTGLSNQPQHF. The CDR3 nucleotides read TGTGCCAGCAGTCCAACTACAGGGCTCAGCAATCAGCCCCAGCATTTT.

The chain links TRBV27 to TRBJ1-3; D gene ambiguous. The CDR3 is 13 residues long. V was trimmed by 8 bases and J by 0 bases, leaving 8 bases between them. Germline assignment: CDR1 MNHEY and CDR2 SMNVEV (reference sequence). The CDR3 protein is CASSRGSGNTIYF. CDR3 coding DNA: TGTGCCAGCTCCCGCGGCTCTGGAAACACCATATATTTT.

The genes are TRBV2 and TRBJ1-5; 8 bases align to TRBD1. The CDR3 is 14 amino acids. Per the germline V gene, CDR1 is SNHLY and CDR2 is FYNNEI. Trimming took 4 bases from V and 7 from J; bases not matched to a gene: 6. CDR3 loop: CASSADRDPQPQHF. The CDR3 DNA is TGTGCCAGCAGTGCGGACAGGGACCCCCAGCCCCAGCATTTT.

This clone came up a few times. The CDR3 here is CASLGGTNTEAFF. The CDR3 DNA follows: TGTGCCAGCCTGGGCGGTACGAACACTGAAGCTTTCTTT. The chain recombines TRBV6-6 with TRBJ1-1; D unclear. The V end was cut by 8 bases, the J end by 1 base, with 11 bases between. This CDR3 region has 13 residues. From germline, CDR1 is MNHNY and CDR2 SVGAGI (reference sequence).